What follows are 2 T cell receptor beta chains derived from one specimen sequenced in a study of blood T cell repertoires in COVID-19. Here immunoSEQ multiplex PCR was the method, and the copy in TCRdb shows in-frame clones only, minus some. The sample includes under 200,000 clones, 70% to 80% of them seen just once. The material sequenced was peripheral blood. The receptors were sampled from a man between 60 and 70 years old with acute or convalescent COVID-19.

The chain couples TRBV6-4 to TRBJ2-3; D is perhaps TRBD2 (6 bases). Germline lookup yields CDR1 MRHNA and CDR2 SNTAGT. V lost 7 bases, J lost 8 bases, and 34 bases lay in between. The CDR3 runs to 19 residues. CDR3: CASKGSGVGGGERRGTQYF. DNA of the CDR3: TGTGCCAGCAAGGGTTCAGGCGTTGGGGGTGGAGAAAGGAGGGGTACGCAGTATTTT.

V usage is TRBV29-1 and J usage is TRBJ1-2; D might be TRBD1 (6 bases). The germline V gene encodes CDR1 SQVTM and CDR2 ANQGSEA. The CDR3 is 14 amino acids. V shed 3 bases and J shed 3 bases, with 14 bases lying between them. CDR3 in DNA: TGCAGCGTTGAGTTGGGGGCGGAACACTATGGCTACACCTTC. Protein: CSVELGAEHYGYTF.